Listed below are T cell receptor beta chains from one sample, sequenced in a study of Ad26.COV2.S vaccination and SARS-CoV-2 variants. Produced via immunoSEQ multiplex PCR; TCRdb's table is partial and in-frame only. The sample lists approximately 420,000 clones, around 87% occurring once. This specimen was peripheral blood, taken in a trial of Ad26.COV2.S vaccine versus placebo. These receptors were collected from a person between 18 and 65 years old who received the Ad26.COV2.S COVID-19 vaccine or a placebo. Each CDR3 is given with its conserved first and last residue. The D gene is left open where the match is weak. Size is stated for part of the rows, as once, few or many counts, or as a class when the clone is expanded.

D gene	J gene	V gene	clone size	CDR3 protein	CDR3 DNA
.	TRBJ2-7	TRBV7-2	.	CASSPQAGSYEQYF	TGTGCCAGCAGCCCCCAGGCAGGGAGCTACGAGCAGTACTTC
TRBD1	TRBJ2-7	TRBV5-8	few	CASRTGTGTIEQYF	TGTGCCAGCAGGACCGGGACAGGGACAATCGAGCAGTACTTC
.	TRBJ2-3	TRBV19	.	CASSTTGPSGDTQYF	TGTGCCAGTAGTACGACAGGACCTTCGGGAGATACGCAGTATTTT
TRBD1	TRBJ1-4	TRBV28	.	CASSPADRDEGKLFF	TGTGCCAGCAGCCCGGCGGACAGGGATGAGGGAAAACTGTTTTTT
.	TRBJ1-6	TRBV28	.	CASSPATGQGPFETLHF	TGTGCCAGCAGTCCAGCAACCGGACAAGGCCCCTTTGAGACCCTCCACTTT
.	TRBJ2-7	TRBV5-5	.	CASSPPGTLSYEQYF	TGTGCCAGCAGCCCACCCGGGACACTCTCCTACGAGCAGTACTTC
.	TRBJ2-1	TRBV6-6	.	CASRSRQSSYNEQFF	TGTGCCAGCAGGTCCAGACAGAGCTCCTACAATGAGCAGTTCTTC
TRBD2	TRBJ2-5	TRBV7-2	.	CASSLERGGETQYF	TGTGCCAGCAGCTTGGAGCGGGGGGGAGAGACCCAGTACTTC
.	TRBJ1-4	TRBV7-9	few	CASSSGEGTNEKLFF	TGTGCCAGCAGCTCAGGGGAGGGAACTAATGAAAAACTGTTTTTT
.	TRBJ2-3	TRBV5-8	.	CASSSGNLGTDTQYF	TGTGCCAGCAGCTCGGGTAATTTGGGCACAGATACGCAGTATTTT
TRBD2	TRBJ2-2	TRBV13	few	CASSYRSGDLGGELFF	TGTGCCAGCAGCTACAGGAGCGGGGACCTGGGCGGGGAGCTGTTTTTT
.	TRBJ1-4	TRBV4-3	.	CASSLNPTGQEKLFF	TGCGCCAGCAGCCTCAATCCCACGGGTCAAGAAAAACTGTTTTTT
TRBD1	TRBJ2-1	TRBV30	once	CAWSSWNRGERNEQFF	TGTGCCTGGAGTAGTTGGAACAGGGGGGAAAGGAATGAGCAGTTCTTC
.	TRBJ1-1	TRBV12-3/TRBV12-4	.	CASGGLNTEAFF	TGTGCCAGCGGGGGTCTGAACACTGAAGCTTTCTTT
TRBD1	TRBJ2-3	TRBV10-3	.	CAISESSAGGITDTQYF	TGTGCCATCAGTGAGTCCTCGGCAGGGGGCATCACAGATACGCAGTATTTT
.	TRBJ2-5	TRBV19	.	CASSRGGQGRETQYF	TGTGCCAGTAGTAGAGGAGGGCAGGGGAGAGAGACCCAGTACTTC
TRBD1	TRBJ1-4	TRBV24-1	.	CATSTGGVSNEKLFF	TGTGCCACCAGTACAGGGGGCGTATCGAATGAAAAACTGTTTTTT
TRBD1	TRBJ1-6	TRBV6-6	.	CASSRGDSNSPLHF	TGTGCCAGCAGTCGAGGGGACAGTAATTCACCCCTCCACTTT
.	TRBJ2-1	TRBV5-1	.	CASSFLTSSNEQFF	TGCGCCAGCAGCTTTCTCACTAGTTCAAATGAGCAGTTCTTC
TRBD1	TRBJ2-7	TRBV24-1	.	CATRSGTGIHEQYF	TGTGCCACCCGTAGTGGGACAGGGATCCACGAGCAGTACTTC
.	TRBJ1-3	TRBV6-2/TRBV6-3	.	CASSYSGESGNTIYF	TGTGCCAGCAGTTACTCGGGGGAGTCTGGAAACACCATATATTTT
.	TRBJ2-5	TRBV19	.	CASTPQGSGTQYF	TGTGCCAGTACCCCCCAGGGATCTGGGACCCAGTACTTC
.	TRBJ2-2	TRBV12-2	once	CASRRGFDGELFF	TGTGCAAGTCGCCGAGGGTTCGACGGGGAGCTGTTTTTT
TRBD1	TRBJ1-2	TRBV4-3	.	CASSQEQGRNYGYTF	TGCGCCAGCAGCCAAGAACAGGGGCGTAACTATGGCTACACCTTC
TRBD2	TRBJ2-1	TRBV28	.	CASSLLTGLAGGQSSYNEQFF	TGTGCCAGCAGTTTGTTAACGGGACTAGCGGGGGGGCAGAGCTCCTACAATGAGCAGTTCTTC
TRBD2	TRBJ2-5	TRBV4-1	.	CASSRGLAPQETQYF	TGCGCCAGCAGCCGCGGACTAGCGCCCCAAGAGACCCAGTACTTC
.	TRBJ2-7	TRBV12-2	.	CASRPRQGARYEQYF	TGTGCAAGTCGCCCTAGACAGGGGGCGCGGTACGAGCAGTACTTC
.	TRBJ2-7	TRBV15	.	CATSRGAGAYEQYF	TGTGCCACCAGCAGAGGGGCAGGCGCCTACGAGCAGTACTTC
TRBD1	TRBJ1-4	TRBV4-3	.	CASSHTGGFNEKLFF	TGCGCCAGCAGCCATACAGGGGGCTTTAATGAAAAACTGTTTTTT
TRBD2	TRBJ2-1	TRBV7-3	.	CASSWTTSGGHNEQFF	TGTGCCAGCAGCTGGACGACTAGCGGGGGTCACAATGAGCAGTTCTTC
TRBD1	TRBJ2-1	TRBV11-1	.	CASSSPGQGVNEQFF	TGTGCCAGCAGCTCACCCGGACAGGGGGTCAATGAGCAGTTCTTC
.	TRBJ2-7	TRBV11-1	few	CASSLSPRSSYEQYF	TGTGCCAGCAGCTTATCCCCGAGGAGCTCCTACGAGCAGTACTTC
TRBD2	TRBJ2-7	TRBV9	.	CASSVTSGGSSYEQYF	TGTGCCAGCAGCGTAACTAGCGGGGGGAGCTCCTACGAGCAGTACTTC
.	TRBJ1-5	TRBV6-4	.	CASSGDGNQPQHF	TGTGCCAGCAGCGGGGACGGCAATCAGCCCCAGCATTTT
.	TRBJ1-3	TRBV29-1	few	CSARSSGNTIYF	TGCAGCGCGCGAAGCTCTGGAAACACCATATATTTT
TRBD2	TRBJ2-5	TRBV19	.	CASSKGGAGEQETQYF	TGTGCCAGTAGCAAAGGGGGAGCGGGGGAACAAGAGACCCAGTACTTC
.	TRBJ1-5	TRBV27	.	CASSPLQLNQPQHF	TGTGCCAGCAGTCCCCTCCAGCTCAATCAGCCCCAGCATTTT
TRBD1	TRBJ2-7	TRBV5-1	.	CASSVSGTGDKQYF	TGCGCCAGCAGCGTATCCGGGACAGGGGATAAGCAGTACTTC
.	TRBJ1-5	TRBV28	.	CASRVTDMQPQHF	TGTGCCAGCAGGGTGACGGACATGCAGCCCCAGCATTTT
TRBD1	TRBJ1-1	TRBV7-9	.	CASSSGQANTEAFF	TGTGCCAGCAGTTCAGGACAGGCTAACACTGAAGCTTTCTTT
.	TRBJ1-5	TRBV10-3	.	CAISVDPFMEPQHF	TGTGCCATCAGTGTGGACCCCTTTATGGAGCCCCAGCATTTT
.	TRBJ2-7	TRBV30	.	CAWSVGGGAGYEQYF	TGTGCCTGGAGTGTTGGCGGGGGCGCCGGCTACGAGCAGTACTTC
.	TRBJ1-5	TRBV6-2/TRBV6-3	.	CASSWREQPQHF	TGTGCCAGCAGTTGGAGGGAACAGCCCCAGCATTTT